The rows below give T cell receptor beta chains drawn from one sample of a study of blood T cells in healthy people across ages. In TCRdb, the 5' RACE reads were re-called with MiXCR into one record per CDR3 protein. This table holds about 510,000 distinct CDR3 sequences, about 29% found once. These same records also appear under a second study, on T cells of mothers and their children.

The sequenced sample consisted of blood. The receptors here all came from a boy aged 2 to 9 in good health. Each CDR3 is given with its conserved first and last residue. The order of the fields is D gene, V gene, J gene, clone size, CDR3 DNA, CDR3 protein. D genes are given only for firm matches. Clone size is not always given. Where it is, it says once, few, many or a class for expanded clones.

TRBD1	TRBV25-1	TRBJ1-4	few	TGTGCCAGCAGTAAACGACAGGGAATGGAAAAACTGTTTTTT	CASSKRQGMEKLFF
-	TRBV6-5	TRBJ1-4	few	TGTGCCAGCAGTACCCGGACTAGCAATGAAAAACTGTTTTTT	CASSTRTSNEKLFF
-	TRBV28	TRBJ2-7	few	TGTGCCACGAATGGAGAGACAAACGAGCAGTACTTC	CATNGETNEQYF
-	TRBV5-1	TRBJ2-5	few	TGCGCCAGCAGCTTCGAGCAGGAAGAGACCCAGTACTTC	CASSFEQEETQYF
-	TRBV29-1	TRBJ2-7	-	TGCAGCGTGTTGGACTACGAGCAGTACTTC	CSVLDYEQYF
TRBD2	TRBV20-1	TRBJ2-5	few	TGCACCGCTACACAACTAGCGGAGGTCCAAGAGACCCAGTACTTC	CTATQLAEVQETQYF
TRBD1	TRBV7-9	TRBJ1-6	once	TGTGCCAGCAGCGGACAGGGAGGTTCACCCCTCCACTTT	CASSGQGGSPLHF
TRBD1	TRBV3-1	TRBJ1-2	few	TGTGCCAGCAGACCGACAGGGGACTATGGCTACACCTTC	CASRPTGDYGYTF
TRBD1	TRBV7-2	TRBJ1-4	few	TGTGCCAGCAGCTACCAGGGGGTTCGGGAAAAACTGTTTTTT	CASSYQGVREKLFF
-	TRBV3-1	TRBJ1-2	few	TGTGCCAGCAGCCAAGGGGGCGGTTATGGCTACACCTTC	CASSQGGGYGYTF
TRBD1	TRBV7-9	TRBJ1-4	-	TGTGCCAGCAGCGCGGCAGGGGGCTTCTCTGAAAAACTGTTTTTT	CASSAAGGFSEKLFF
-	TRBV3-1	TRBJ2-5	few	TGTGCCAGCAGCCAAAATGAAGAGACCCAGTACTTC	CASSQNEETQYF
-	TRBV7-9	TRBJ2-6	-	TGTGCCAGCAGCCACCCTGATTCTGGGGCCAACGTCCTGACTTTC	CASSHPDSGANVLTF
-	TRBV20-1	TRBJ2-7	-	TGCAGTGCTAGAGAGGACAGTGGGGCCTACGAGCAGTACTTC	CSAREDSGAYEQYF
TRBD2	TRBV6-1	TRBJ2-3	-	TGTGCCAGCGGAGAGGTAGCGGGGGGTACAGATACGCAGTATTTT	CASGEVAGGTDTQYF
TRBD1	TRBV20-1	TRBJ1-2	few	TGCAGTGCTAGACCCGACAGGGTCGGTGGCTACACCTTC	CSARPDRVGGYTF
TRBD2	TRBV5-1	TRBJ2-5	-	TGCGCCAGCAGCTTGGCCAGGCTAGCGGGAGGGCGACCGGAAGAGACCCAGTACTTC	CASSLARLAGGRPEETQYF
-	TRBV11-2	TRBJ1-1	-	TGTGCCAGCAGCCCCTCCACACAGAGAAACGCTGAAGCTTTCTTT	CASSPSTQRNAEAFF
-	TRBV12-3/TRBV12-4	TRBJ2-2	-	TGTGCCAGCAGTTTCGGACAATCCACCGGGGGGCTGTTTTTT	CASSFGQSTGGLFF
-	TRBV7-8	TRBJ2-7	-	TGTGCCAGCAGCTTAGTTGGGGGGGACAGCTACGAGCAGTACTTC	CASSLVGGDSYEQYF
-	TRBV29-1	TRBJ2-1	-	TGCAGCGTTGAAGGGCGGGGACGCTCCTACAATGAGCAGTTCTTC	CSVEGRGRSYNEQFF
-	TRBV6-1	TRBJ2-7	-	TGTGCCAGCAGTGAAGGAGGGGCCGAGCAGTACTTC	CASSEGGAEQYF
TRBD2	TRBV5-1	TRBJ2-5	-	TGCGCCAGCAGCAAAGGGACTAGCGGGCTTCAAGAGACCCAGTACTTC	CASSKGTSGLQETQYF
TRBD2	TRBV20-1	TRBJ2-4	-	TGCAGTGCTAGTTGGGTTTGGTTGGGACTAGCAGGAGTTGGTGCCAAAAACATTCAGTACTTC	CSASWVWLGLAGVGAKNIQYF
-	TRBV15	TRBJ1-2	-	TGTGCCACCAGCAGAGATCATCAAGGGGTCTATGGCTACACCTTC	CATSRDHQGVYGYTF
-	TRBV5-1	TRBJ2-3	-	TGCGCCAGCAGGTCTGACCCGAAGGGTAGCACAGATACGCAGTATTTT	CASRSDPKGSTDTQYF
-	TRBV4-3	TRBJ2-5	few	TGCGCCAGCAGCCAAGAGAGGACCGCGGGGAGCCAGTACTTC	CASSQERTAGSQYF
TRBD2	TRBV30	TRBJ2-1	-	TGTGCCTGGAAGGGGAGGGATGAGCAGTTCTTC	CAWKGRDEQFF
TRBD2	TRBV7-9	TRBJ2-1	few	TGTGCCAGCAGCTCAAAGGGACTAGCGGGGGGGAATGAGCAGTTCTTC	CASSSKGLAGGNEQFF
-	TRBV19	TRBJ1-3	-	TGTGCCAGTAGTGGGGGAAGAGGAAACACCATATATTTT	CASSGGRGNTIYF
-	TRBV14	TRBJ1-2	few	TGTGCCAGCAGCCAATCAAGGCGACATTTCTATGGCTACACCTTC	CASSQSRRHFYGYTF
TRBD2	TRBV10-3	TRBJ2-5	few	TGTGCCATCAGTAGCGGGATCCAAGAGACCCAGTACTTC	CAISSGIQETQYF
-	TRBV6-5	TRBJ2-5	-	TGTGCCAGCAGTTACTCGCAGACCCAGTACTTC	CASSYSQTQYF
TRBD1	TRBV6-5	TRBJ2-7	few	TGTGCCAGCAGTTACGGGGGGACAGGCTCCTACGAGCAGTACTTC	CASSYGGTGSYEQYF
-	TRBV5-1	TRBJ1-1	-	TGCGCCAGCAGCTTAGGACTCAACATGAACACTGAAGCTTTCTTT	CASSLGLNMNTEAFF
-	TRBV7-4	TRBJ1-5	few	TGTGCCAGCGGAGGATCAGCTGGCCCGACCGGTCCCCAGCATTTT	CASGGSAGPTGPQHF
-	TRBV30	TRBJ1-4	-	TGTGCCGCCGTAGATGAAAAACTGTTTTTT	CAAVDEKLFF
TRBD1	TRBV6-2/TRBV6-3	TRBJ2-1	many	TGTGCCAGCAGACTGACAGGGAGTGGATACAATGAGCAGTTCTTC	CASRLTGSGYNEQFF
-	TRBV7-2	TRBJ2-7	few	TGTGCCAGCAGCTCCTCAGGAGCCACCTACGAGCAGTACTTC	CASSSSGATYEQYF
TRBD1	TRBV7-2	TRBJ2-5	many	TGTGCCAGCAGCTTAGAGAGTAACAGGGGGCTATTTGAAGAGACCCAGTACTTC	CASSLESNRGLFEETQYF
-	TRBV29-1	TRBJ2-3	-	TGCAGCGTTGAGTTGTGGGGCTCCCCTGTCCGCACAGATACGCAGTATTTT	CSVELWGSPVRTDTQYF
-	TRBV10-3	TRBJ2-3	few	TGTGCCATCAGTGAAGTGCAGGGCACAGATACGCAGTATTTT	CAISEVQGTDTQYF
-	TRBV28	TRBJ2-5	few	TGTGCCAGCAGACTCCTTACCTACAGGGTTCCGAGGTCTAGCCTACCAGAGACCCAGTACTTC	CASRLLTYRVPRSSLPETQYF
TRBD2	TRBV2	TRBJ2-3	few	TGTGCCAGGACTAGCGGCACAGATACGCAGTATTTT	CARTSGTDTQYF
-	TRBV6-2/TRBV6-3	TRBJ2-6	many	TGTGCCAGCAGCCCCACCGGGGGCTCTGGGGCCAACGTCCTGACTTTC	CASSPTGGSGANVLTF
-	TRBV12-3/TRBV12-4	TRBJ1-5	few	TGTGCCAGCAGTTTGGGTTCAGGGACGCGCAATCAGCCCCAGCATTTT	CASSLGSGTRNQPQHF
TRBD1	TRBV10-3	TRBJ2-5	-	TGTGCCACTTGGACAGGCGAGACCCAGTACTTC	CATWTGETQYF
TRBD2	TRBV27	TRBJ2-2	-	TGTGCCAGCAGTAAACTAGCGGGAGGGCTGAGAGGGGAGCTGTTTTTT	CASSKLAGGLRGELFF
-	TRBV19	TRBJ2-4	once	TGTGCCAGTAGTCCCCTGGGAGCCAGGGGGGGGCCTCTAGCCAAAAACATTCAGTACTTC	CASSPLGARGGPLAKNIQYF
-	TRBV9	TRBJ1-4	-	TGTGCCAGCAGCGTTGCGACCGAGCGAAATGAAAAACTGTTTTTT	CASSVATERNEKLFF